The clone carrying this T cell receptor (beta chain) is a singleton in its sample. Its antigen is unidentified. The entry originates in a study of cytomegalovirus exposure and HLA in healthy donors. Notes on the study in general: Later on, an analysis found that several of the most significant clusters appeared to be linked to common viral pathogens, which included parvovirus B19. Cytomegalovirus-associated TCR beta chains were listed, numbering roughly 150. Cytomegalovirus status, reportedly, was diagnosed with high specificity and sensitivity by the classifier. In a later analysis, TCR beta V- and J-gene trimming showed a link to a missense DCLRE1C variant.

PCR employed 60 Vbeta and 13 Jbeta primers. The repertoire was sequenced with immunoSEQ multiplex PCR; TCRdb's copy has only in-frame clones and lacks some. The repertoire holds some 170,000 clones, with roughly 79% as singletons. From germline, CDR1 is SGHTA and CDR2 FQGNSA. V shed 1 base, J shed 9 bases, and the junction held 3 bases outside the gene matches. CDR3 length: 13 residues. Sequencing used PBMCs. This chain connects TRBV7-2 to TRBJ2-1; 7 nucleotides agree with TRBD2. The receptor's source is a man aged 40-55 years in good health and CMV-seropositive. The CDR3 DNA follows: TGTGCCAGCAGCTTAGGACTAGCCCGTGAGCAGTTCTTC. Protein: CASSLGLAREQFF.